The entry below describes one T cell receptor beta chain. The sample is drawn from a study of cytotoxic CD8 clonotypes in ibrutinib-treated CLL. The wider study: The sample average was about 280,000 productive templates and tens of thousands of productive rearrangements.

Depths of 1 in 200,000 to 1 in 1 million T cells were the sequencing target. Here immunoSEQ multiplex PCR was the method, and the copy in TCRdb shows in-frame clones only, minus some. The table shows roughly 63,000 clones, with roughly 50% occurring only once. Looked up from germline, CDR1 is MNHEY and CDR2 is SVGAGI. The V and J ends lost 2 bases and 11 bases respectively, with 15 bases between them. The CDR3 has 13 residues. The rearrangement joins TRBV6-5 to TRBJ1-1, with D uncertain. The source material was PBMCs, sampled after 12 months of ibrutinib treatment. This TCR was sampled from a human donor with chronic lymphocytic leukemia. CDR3 DNA: TGTGCCAGCAGTTACACGTTAGGATTTGGGGCTTTCTTT. This encodes CASSYTLGFGAFF.